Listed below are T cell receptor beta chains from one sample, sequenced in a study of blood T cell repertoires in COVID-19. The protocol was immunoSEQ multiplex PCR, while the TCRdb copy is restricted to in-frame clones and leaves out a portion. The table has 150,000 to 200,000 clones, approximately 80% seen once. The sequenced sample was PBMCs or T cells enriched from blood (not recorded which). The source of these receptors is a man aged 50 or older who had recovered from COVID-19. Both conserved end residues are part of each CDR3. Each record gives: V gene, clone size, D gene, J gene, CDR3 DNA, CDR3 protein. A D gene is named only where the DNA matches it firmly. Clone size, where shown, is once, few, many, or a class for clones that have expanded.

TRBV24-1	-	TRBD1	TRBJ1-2	TGTGCCACCAGGGATTCACAGGGGGATGGCTACACCTTC	CATRDSQGDGYTF
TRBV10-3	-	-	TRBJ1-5	TGTGCCATCAAGGCAGGGGCCCTTGACAATCAGCCCCAGCATTTT	CAIKAGALDNQPQHF
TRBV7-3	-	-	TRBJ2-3	TGTGCCAGCAGCTTAGGCGTGAGGGATACGCAGTATTTT	CASSLGVRDTQYF
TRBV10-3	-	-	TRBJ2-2	TGTGCCATCAGGGGATTGGGGGGTTTTGTGGACACCGGGGAGCTGTTTTTT	CAIRGLGGFVDTGELFF
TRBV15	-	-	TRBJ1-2	TGTGCCACCAGCACCCTGCCCAGGGTTTTAGGCTACACCTTC	CATSTLPRVLGYTF
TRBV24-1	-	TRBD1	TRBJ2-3	TGTGCCACCAGTGACCCGGGACAGGGGATCACAGATACGCAGTATTTT	CATSDPGQGITDTQYF
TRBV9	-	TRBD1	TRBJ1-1	TGTGCCAGCAGCGAAGGACAGGGCCAGAGAGCTTTCTTT	CASSEGQGQRAFF
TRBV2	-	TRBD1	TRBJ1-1	TGTGCCAGCAGTTTACAGGGGACTGAAGCTTTCTTT	CASSLQGTEAFF
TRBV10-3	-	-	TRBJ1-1	TGTGCCATCATGTCAGGCCTCGAACCAACTGAAGCTTTCTTT	CAIMSGLEPTEAFF
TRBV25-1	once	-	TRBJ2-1	TGTGCCAGCAGTGAGGGTTGGGTGGAAGGGACTTTCTACAATGAGCAGTTCTTC	CASSEGWVEGTFYNEQFF
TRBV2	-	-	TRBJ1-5	TGTGCCAGCAGTGCCATCAGAAATCAGCCCCAGCATTTT	CASSAIRNQPQHF
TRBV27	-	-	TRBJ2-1	TGTGCCAGCGCCATGGGGCTGGAGCAGTTCTTC	CASAMGLEQFF
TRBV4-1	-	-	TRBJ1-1	TGCGCCAGCAGCCACGCTCAAGGGAGGAACACTGAAGCTTTCTTT	CASSHAQGRNTEAFF
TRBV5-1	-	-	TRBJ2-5	TGCGCCAGCAGCTTGGTCGCAGGGAAGGGCCAAGAGACCCAGTACTTC	CASSLVAGKGQETQYF
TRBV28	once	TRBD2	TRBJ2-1	TGTGCCAGCAGTCCACCGTTTAGGACTAGCGGGAGGAATGAGCAGTTCTTC	CASSPPFRTSGRNEQFF
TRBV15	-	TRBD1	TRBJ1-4	TGTGCCACCAGCAGAGGGGGACAGAAGAATGAAAATCAACTGTTTTTT	CATSRGGQKNENQLFF
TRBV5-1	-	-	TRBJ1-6	TGCGCCAGCAGCTTGGAGGGGGAAGACAATTCACCCCTCCACTTT	CASSLEGEDNSPLHF
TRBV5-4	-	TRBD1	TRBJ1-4	TGTGCCAGCAGCTTATGGGACAGGGGGCTAGCTAATGAAAAACTGTTTTTT	CASSLWDRGLANEKLFF
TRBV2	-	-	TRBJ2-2	TGTGCCAGCAGTGAAAACAGGGCGGACACCGGGGAGCTGTTTTTT	CASSENRADTGELFF
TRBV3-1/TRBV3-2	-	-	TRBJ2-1	TGTGCCAGCAGCCAAAGCGCCCAAGGGGGGGTGTTCTTC	CASSQSAQGGVFF
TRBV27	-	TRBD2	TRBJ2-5	TGTGCCAGCAGTTTATTGCCTAGCGGGGGGCCCCAAGAGACCCAGTACTTC	CASSLLPSGGPQETQYF
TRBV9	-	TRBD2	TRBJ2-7	TGTGCCAGCAGCGTAGAGGGGACTAGCGGGGAACAGCAGTACTTC	CASSVEGTSGEQQYF
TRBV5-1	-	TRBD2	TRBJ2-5	TGCGCCAGCAGCTTGAATCCTAGCGGGAGAGAGACCCAGTACTTC	CASSLNPSGRETQYF
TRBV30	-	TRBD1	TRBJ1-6	TGTGCCTGCGGGACAGGGAGGTTTAATTCACCCCTCCACTTT	CACGTGRFNSPLHF
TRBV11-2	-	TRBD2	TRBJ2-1	TGTGCCAGCAGCCTAGCGGGGGGGCCCAATGAGCAGTTCTTC	CASSLAGGPNEQFF
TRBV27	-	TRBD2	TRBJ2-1	TGTGCCAGCAGTTCCCAACTAGCGGGGCCGTACAATGAGCAGTTCTTC	CASSSQLAGPYNEQFF
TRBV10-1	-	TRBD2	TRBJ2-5	TGCGCCAAGACTAGCGGGTTTCAAGAGACCCAGTACTTC	CAKTSGFQETQYF
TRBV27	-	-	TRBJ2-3	TGTGCCAGCAGGGTGGACTTCTACACAGATACGCAGTATTTT	CASRVDFYTDTQYF
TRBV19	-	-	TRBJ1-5	TGTGCCAGTAGTCGGGACTATAGCAATCAGCCCCAGCATTTT	CASSRDYSNQPQHF
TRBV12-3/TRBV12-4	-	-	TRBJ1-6	TGTGCCAGCAGACCCATGGCGAGGTCACCCCTCCACTTT	CASRPMARSPLHF
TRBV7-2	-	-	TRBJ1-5	TGTGCCAGCAGCCCCAGGGCGGGGAGCAATCAGCCCCAGCATTTT	CASSPRAGSNQPQHF
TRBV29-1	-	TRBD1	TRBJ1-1	TGCAGCGTTCGACAGGGGGACACTGAAGCTTTCTTT	CSVRQGDTEAFF
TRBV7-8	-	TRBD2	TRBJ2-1	TGTGCCAGCAGTTCAAACCTGCGGGGGAGCTCCTACAATGAGCAGTTCTTC	CASSSNLRGSSYNEQFF
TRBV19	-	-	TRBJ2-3	TGTGCCAGTAGTAGAACTGACAGGGCACGGGGGAGAGCGCAGTATTTT	CASSRTDRARGRAQYF
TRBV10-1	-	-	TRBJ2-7	TGCGCCAGCAGTGTTCGGGGGACCCACGAGCAGTACTTC	CASSVRGTHEQYF
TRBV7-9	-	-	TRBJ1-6	TGTGCCAGCAGCCCCTATGGGGGCACCAATTCACCCCTCCACTTT	CASSPYGGTNSPLHF
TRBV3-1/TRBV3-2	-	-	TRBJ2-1	TGTGCCAGCAGCCAGGGTCAACAGGGCAATGAGCAGTTCTTC	CASSQGQQGNEQFF
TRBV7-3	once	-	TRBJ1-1	TGTGCCAGCAGCTTGGGAGAAGCAGGCACTGAAGCTTTCTTT	CASSLGEAGTEAFF
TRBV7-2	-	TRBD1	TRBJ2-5	TGTGCCAGCAGCTTTATCCGACAGGGGCAGCGAGAGACCCAGTACTTC	CASSFIRQGQRETQYF
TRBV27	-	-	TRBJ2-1	TGTGCCAGCAGTACCCTGACAAGCTCCTACAATGAGCAGTTCTTC	CASSTLTSSYNEQFF
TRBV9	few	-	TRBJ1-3	TGTGCCAGCAGCGTAGATTCCTTCCCTGGAAACACCATATATTTT	CASSVDSFPGNTIYF
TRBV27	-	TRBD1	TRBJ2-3	TGTGCCAGCAGTTTATCGCGGGGACAGGGGACGAGTAGTGAGGATACGCAGTATTTT	CASSLSRGQGTSSEDTQYF
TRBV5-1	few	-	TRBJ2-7	TGCGCCAGCAGCCGCGACGCCAGCGCCTACGAGCAGTACTTC	CASSRDASAYEQYF
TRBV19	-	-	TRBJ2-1	TGTGCCAGTAAGGGGAACGGCGGGGAGAACTCCTACAATGAGCAGTTCTTC	CASKGNGGENSYNEQFF
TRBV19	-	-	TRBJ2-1	TGTGCCAGTAGTCCCCGGCGGGGCTCCTACAATGAGCAGTTCTTC	CASSPRRGSYNEQFF
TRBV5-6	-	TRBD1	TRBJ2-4	TGTGCCAGCAGTCGCCCCGTCGGACAGGGGGCCAAAAACATTCAGTACTTC	CASSRPVGQGAKNIQYF
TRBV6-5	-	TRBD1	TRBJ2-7	TGTGCCAGCAGACCTCCGGGACAGGGGTACGAGCAGTACTTC	CASRPPGQGYEQYF
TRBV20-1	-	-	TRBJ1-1	TGCACCACCCGAGGGAACACTGAAGCTTTCTTT	CTTRGNTEAFF
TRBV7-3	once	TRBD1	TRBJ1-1	TGTGCCAGCAGCTTAGGACAGGGGAACACTGAAGCTTTCTTT	CASSLGQGNTEAFF
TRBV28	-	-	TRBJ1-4	TGTGCCAGCATCGGGGGAACTAATGAAAAACTGTTTTTT	CASIGGTNEKLFF
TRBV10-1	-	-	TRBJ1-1	TGCGCCAGCAGTGAGCGGGTGCACTCTACTAACACTGAAGCTTTCTTT	CASSERVHSTNTEAFF
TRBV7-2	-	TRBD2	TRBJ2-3	TGTGCCAGCAGCCTAGGGGCGGGGGGAGGTGATACGCAGTATTTT	CASSLGAGGGDTQYF
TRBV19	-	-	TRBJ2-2	TGTGCCAGTAGTATGCGCGGGGGCTACACCGGGGAGCTGTTTTTT	CASSMRGGYTGELFF
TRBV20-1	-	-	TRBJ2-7	TGCAGTGGCGCGACAGGTTACGAGCAGTACTTC	CSGATGYEQYF
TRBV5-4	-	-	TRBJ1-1	TGTGCCAGCAGCTTCGAGTGGGCAGGTGACACTGAAGCTTTCTTT	CASSFEWAGDTEAFF
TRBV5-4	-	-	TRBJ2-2	TGTGCCAGCAGCTTTTCGACTAGAACTGCCGGGGAGCTGTTTTTT	CASSFSTRTAGELFF
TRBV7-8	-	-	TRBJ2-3	TGTGCCAGCAGCCCCCCCCCACGTTTACGGGGAAGCACAGATACGCAGTATTTT	CASSPPPRLRGSTDTQYF